In this sample, the clone carrying this T cell receptor (beta chain) turned up once. The germline V and J ends were trimmed by 5 bases and 5 bases, with 10 bases remaining between them. This CDR3 is built from 13 residues. CDR1 MNHEY and CDR2 SMNVEV come from the germline V gene (reference sequence). Clones were read by immunoSEQ multiplex PCR, and TCRdb kept only the in-frame ones, dropping some. The sample includes about 380,000 clones, 95% of them seen just once. The data belong to a study of shared T cell receptors in the human thymus. This sequence joins TRBV27 and TRBJ1-5; D unresolved. The clonotype comes from a human donor. Sequencing was done on a sample of thymocytes. The CDR3 bases are TGTGCCAGCAGTAGGCGGGGAGATCAGCCCCAGCATTTT. This encodes CASSRRGDQPQHF.